This T cell receptor beta chain was recovered during a study of cytomegalovirus exposure and HLA in healthy donors. Across the whole study: In terms of ancestry, the Caucasian-associated cluster contained about 81% of the approximately 420 genotyped donors. Findings of the study overall: Later analysis revealed greater clonal expansion in HLA-associated TCR beta chains than in equally common others. A few V segments could not be told apart, such as TRBV6-2 and TRBV6-3, and were left out.

With 60 Vbeta and 13 Jbeta primers, the PCR was carried out. TCRdb's table, derived via immunoSEQ multiplex PCR, lists solely in-frame clones and lacks some. The sample includes tens of thousands of clones. As for the donors, each was a healthy bone marrow donor. Germline lookup yields CDR1 KGHSH and CDR2 LQKENI. J gave up 10 bases and V 0 bases, and 6 bases lay outside the gene matches. CDR3 length: 16 residues. With respect to this clone: Its antigen is not known.

The chain uses TRBV18 and TRBJ2-3; 14 nucleotides agree with TRBD2. This sequence was found in a woman aged 55-75 years in good health and CMV-seronegative. The specimen sequenced was PBMCs. CDR3: CASSPPGLAGVQAQYF. CDR3 sequence (DNA): TGTGCCAGCTCACCACCGGGACTAGCGGGAGTACAAGCGCAGTATTTT.